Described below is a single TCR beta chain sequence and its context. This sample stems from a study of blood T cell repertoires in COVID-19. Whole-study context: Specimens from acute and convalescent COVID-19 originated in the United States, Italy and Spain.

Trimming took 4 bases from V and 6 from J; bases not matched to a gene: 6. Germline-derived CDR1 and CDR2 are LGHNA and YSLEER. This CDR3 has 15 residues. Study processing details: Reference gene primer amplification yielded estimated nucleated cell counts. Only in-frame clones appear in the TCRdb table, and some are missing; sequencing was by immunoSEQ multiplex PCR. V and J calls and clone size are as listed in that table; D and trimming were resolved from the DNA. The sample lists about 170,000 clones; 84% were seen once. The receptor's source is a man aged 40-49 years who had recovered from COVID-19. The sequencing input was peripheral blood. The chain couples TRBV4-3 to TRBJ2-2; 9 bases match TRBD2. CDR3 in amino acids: CASSRILAGPGELFF. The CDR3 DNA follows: TGCGCCAGCAGCCGGATCCTAGCGGGGCCCGGGGAGCTGTTTTTT.